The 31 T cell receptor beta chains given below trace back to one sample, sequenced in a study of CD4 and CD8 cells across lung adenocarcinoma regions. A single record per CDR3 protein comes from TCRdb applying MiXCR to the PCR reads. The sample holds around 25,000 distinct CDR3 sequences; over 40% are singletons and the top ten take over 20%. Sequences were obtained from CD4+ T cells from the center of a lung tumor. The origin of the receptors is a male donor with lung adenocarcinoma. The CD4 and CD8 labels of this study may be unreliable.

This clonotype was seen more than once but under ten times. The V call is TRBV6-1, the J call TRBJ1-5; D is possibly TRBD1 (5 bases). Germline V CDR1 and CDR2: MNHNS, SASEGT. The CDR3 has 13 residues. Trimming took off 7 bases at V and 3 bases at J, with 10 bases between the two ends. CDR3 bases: TGTGCCAGCACGCACAGGAACAATCAGCCCCAGCATTTT. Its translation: CASTHRNNQPQHF.

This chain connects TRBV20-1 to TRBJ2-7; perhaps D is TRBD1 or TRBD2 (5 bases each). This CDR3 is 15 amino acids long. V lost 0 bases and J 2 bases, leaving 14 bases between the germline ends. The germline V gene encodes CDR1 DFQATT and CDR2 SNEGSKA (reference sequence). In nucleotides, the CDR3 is TGCAGTGCTAGAGATCGTCCAGGGAGCCCCTACGAGCAGTACTTC. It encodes CSARDRPGSPYEQYF.

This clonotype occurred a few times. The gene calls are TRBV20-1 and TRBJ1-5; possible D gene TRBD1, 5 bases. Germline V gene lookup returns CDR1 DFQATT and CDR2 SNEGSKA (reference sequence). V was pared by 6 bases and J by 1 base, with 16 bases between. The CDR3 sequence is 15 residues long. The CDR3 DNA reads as TGCAGTGCCTACTCCGGGGGGGGAAGCAATCAGCCCCAGCATTTT. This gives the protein CSAYSGGGSNQPQHF.

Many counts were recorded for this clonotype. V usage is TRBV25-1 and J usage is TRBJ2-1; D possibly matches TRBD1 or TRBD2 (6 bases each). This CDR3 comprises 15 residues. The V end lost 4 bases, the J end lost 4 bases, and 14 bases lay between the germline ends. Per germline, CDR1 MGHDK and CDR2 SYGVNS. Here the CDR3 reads CASSGGATKYNEQFF. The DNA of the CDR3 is TGTGCCAGCAGTGGGGGGGCGACCAAATACAATGAGCAGTTCTTC.

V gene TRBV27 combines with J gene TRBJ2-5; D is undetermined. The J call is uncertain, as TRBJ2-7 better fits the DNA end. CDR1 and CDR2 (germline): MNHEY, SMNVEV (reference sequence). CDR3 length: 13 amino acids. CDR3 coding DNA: TGTGCCAGCAGCTCCCGGGCCCACTACGAGCAGTACTTC. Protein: CASSSRAHYEQYF.

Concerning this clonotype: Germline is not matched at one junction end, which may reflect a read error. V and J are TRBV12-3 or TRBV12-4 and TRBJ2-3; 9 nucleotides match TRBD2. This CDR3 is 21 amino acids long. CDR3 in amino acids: CALRGCGRGASGLKGPDTQYF. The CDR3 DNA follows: TGTGCCTTACGGGGCTGCGGGAGGGGCGCTTCGGGGCTGAAAGGCCCAGACACGCAGTACTTT.

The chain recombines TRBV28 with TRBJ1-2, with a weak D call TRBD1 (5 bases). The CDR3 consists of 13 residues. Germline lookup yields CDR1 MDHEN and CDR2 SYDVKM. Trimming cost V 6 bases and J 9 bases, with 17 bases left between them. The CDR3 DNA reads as TGTGCCAGCAGCCTAGGGATAGGGGTAAGCTACACCTTC. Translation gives CASSLGIGVSYTF.

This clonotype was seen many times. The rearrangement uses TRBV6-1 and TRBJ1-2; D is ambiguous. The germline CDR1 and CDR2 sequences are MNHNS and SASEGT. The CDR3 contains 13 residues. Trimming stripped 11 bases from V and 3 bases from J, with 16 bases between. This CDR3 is CAAAPSVYYGYTF. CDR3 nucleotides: TGTGCCGCAGCCCCCTCCGTTTACTATGGCTACACCTTC.

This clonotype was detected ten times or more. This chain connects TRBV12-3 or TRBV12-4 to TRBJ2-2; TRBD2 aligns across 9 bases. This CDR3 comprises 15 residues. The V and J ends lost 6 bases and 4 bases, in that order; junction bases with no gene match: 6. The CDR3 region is CASRLSGGTTGELFF. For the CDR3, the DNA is TGTGCCAGCAGGCTTAGCGGGGGAACCACCGGGGAGCTGTTTTTT.

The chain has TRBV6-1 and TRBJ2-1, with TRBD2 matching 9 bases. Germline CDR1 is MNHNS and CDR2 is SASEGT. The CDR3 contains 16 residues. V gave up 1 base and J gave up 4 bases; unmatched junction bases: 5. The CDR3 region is CASSEVLAGVYNEQFF. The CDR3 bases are TGTGCCAGCAGTGAAGTTTTAGCGGGAGTTTACAATGAGCAGTTCTTC.

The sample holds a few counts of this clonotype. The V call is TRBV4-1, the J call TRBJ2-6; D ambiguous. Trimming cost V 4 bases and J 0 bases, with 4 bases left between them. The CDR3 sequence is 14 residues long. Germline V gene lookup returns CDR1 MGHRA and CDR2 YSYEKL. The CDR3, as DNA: TGCGCCAGCAGCCCTCGCTCTGGGGCCAACGTCCTGACTTTC. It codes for CASSPRSGANVLTF.

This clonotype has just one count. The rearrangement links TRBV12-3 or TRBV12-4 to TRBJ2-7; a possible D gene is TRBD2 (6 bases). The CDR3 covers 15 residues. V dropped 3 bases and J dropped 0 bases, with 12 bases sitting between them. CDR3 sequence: CASSFWGEPSYEQYF. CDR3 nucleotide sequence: TGTGCCAGCAGTTTTTGGGGGGAGCCCTCCTACGAGCAGTACTTC.

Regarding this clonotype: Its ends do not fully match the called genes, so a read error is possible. Here the CDR3 DNA reads TGTGCCAGGGGGGATTGGAGCGGGGACCAAGAGACGCAGTACTTC. It translates to CARGDWSGDQETQYF. The chain combines TRBV25-1 with TRBJ2-5; 7 bases align to TRBD2. Germline CDR1 MGHDK, CDR2 SYGVNS. This CDR3 is 15 amino acids long.

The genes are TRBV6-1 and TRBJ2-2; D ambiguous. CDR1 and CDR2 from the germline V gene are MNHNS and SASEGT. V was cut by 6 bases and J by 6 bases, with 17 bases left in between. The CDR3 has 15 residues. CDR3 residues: CASSLQAVSPGELFF. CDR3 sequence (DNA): TGTGCCAGCAGCCTCCAGGCTGTGAGTCCCGGGGAGCTGTTTTTT.

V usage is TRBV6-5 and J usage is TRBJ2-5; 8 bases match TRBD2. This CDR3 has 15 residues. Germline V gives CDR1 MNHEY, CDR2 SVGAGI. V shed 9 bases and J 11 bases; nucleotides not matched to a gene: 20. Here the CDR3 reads CARGYGGGNQDTQYF. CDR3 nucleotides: TGTGCCAGGGGTTACGGGGGGGGTAACCAAGATACGCAGTACTTC.

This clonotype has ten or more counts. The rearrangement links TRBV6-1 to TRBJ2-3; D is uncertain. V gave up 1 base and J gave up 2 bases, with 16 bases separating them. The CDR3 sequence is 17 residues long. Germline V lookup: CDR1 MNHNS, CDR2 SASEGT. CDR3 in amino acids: CASSEDGIPDYTDTQYF. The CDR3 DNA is TGTGCCAGCAGTGAAGATGGGATCCCAGATTACACAGATACGCAGTATTTT.

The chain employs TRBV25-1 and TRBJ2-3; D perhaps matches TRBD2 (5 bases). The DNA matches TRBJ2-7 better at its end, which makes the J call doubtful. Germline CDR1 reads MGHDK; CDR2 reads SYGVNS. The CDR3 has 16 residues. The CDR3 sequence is CASSESPGWAKDTQYF. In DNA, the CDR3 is TGTGCCAGCAGTGAATCGCCGGGGTGGGCCAAAGATACGCAGTACTTC.

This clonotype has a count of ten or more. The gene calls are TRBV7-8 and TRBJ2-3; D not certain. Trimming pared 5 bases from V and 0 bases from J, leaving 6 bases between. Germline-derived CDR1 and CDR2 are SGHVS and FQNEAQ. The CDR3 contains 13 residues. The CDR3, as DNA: TGTGCCAGCAGCCGGATTAGCACAGATACGCAGTATTTT. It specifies CASSRISTDTQYF.

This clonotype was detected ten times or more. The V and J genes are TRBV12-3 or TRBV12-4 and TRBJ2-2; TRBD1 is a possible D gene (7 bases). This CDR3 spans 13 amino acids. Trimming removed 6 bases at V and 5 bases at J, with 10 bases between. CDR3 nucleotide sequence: TGTGCCAGCAGGGCAGGGGGGACCGGGGAGCTGTTTTTT. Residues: CASRAGGTGELFF.

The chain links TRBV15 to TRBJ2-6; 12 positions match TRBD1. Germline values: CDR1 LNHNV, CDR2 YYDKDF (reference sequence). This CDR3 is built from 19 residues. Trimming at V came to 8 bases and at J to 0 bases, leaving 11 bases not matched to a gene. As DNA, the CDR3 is TGTGCCACCGCTCCAATCCCGGGACAGGGGGCCTCTGGGGCCAACGTCCTGACTTTC. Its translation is CATAPIPGQGASGANVLTF.

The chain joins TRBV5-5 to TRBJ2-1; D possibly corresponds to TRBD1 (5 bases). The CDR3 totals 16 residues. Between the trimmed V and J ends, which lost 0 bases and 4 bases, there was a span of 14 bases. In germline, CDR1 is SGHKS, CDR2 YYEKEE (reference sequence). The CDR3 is CASSLGIGASYNEQFF. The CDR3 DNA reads TGTGCCAGCAGCTTGGGTATTGGGGCTTCTTACAATGAGCAGTTCTTC.

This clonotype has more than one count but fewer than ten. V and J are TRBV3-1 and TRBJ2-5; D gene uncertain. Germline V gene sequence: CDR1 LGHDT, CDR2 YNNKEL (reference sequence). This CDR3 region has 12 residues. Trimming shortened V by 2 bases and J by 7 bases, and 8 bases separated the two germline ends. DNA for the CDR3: TGTGCCAGCAGCCAATTTGCAGGGACCCAGTACTTC. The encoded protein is CASSQFAGTQYF.

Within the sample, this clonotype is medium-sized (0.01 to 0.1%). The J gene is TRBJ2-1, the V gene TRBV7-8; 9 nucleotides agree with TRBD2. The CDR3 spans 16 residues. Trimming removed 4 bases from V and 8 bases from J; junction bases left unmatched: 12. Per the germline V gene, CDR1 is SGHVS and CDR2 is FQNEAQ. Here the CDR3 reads CASSSTEAGGSHEQFF. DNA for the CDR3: TGTGCCAGCAGCTCGACAGAGGCGGGAGGGTCCCATGAGCAGTTCTTC.

The CDR3 loop reads CASSPQGGNEQFF. In DNA, the CDR3 is TGTGCCAGCAGCCCTCAAGGGGGAAATGAGCAGTTCTTC. The V gene is TRBV7-3, the J gene TRBJ2-1; D might be TRBD1 (6 bases). CDR1 and CDR2 (germline): SGHTA, FQGTGA. The CDR3 extends over 13 amino acids. Trimming took 5 bases from V and 7 from J, leaving 12 bases between them.

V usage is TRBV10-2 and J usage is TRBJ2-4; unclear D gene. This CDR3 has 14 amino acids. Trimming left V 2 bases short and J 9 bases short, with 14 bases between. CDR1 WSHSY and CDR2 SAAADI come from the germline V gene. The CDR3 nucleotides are TGCGCCAGCAGTGAGGCGGACCTTTTGGGCATTCAGTACTTC. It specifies CASSEADLLGIQYF.

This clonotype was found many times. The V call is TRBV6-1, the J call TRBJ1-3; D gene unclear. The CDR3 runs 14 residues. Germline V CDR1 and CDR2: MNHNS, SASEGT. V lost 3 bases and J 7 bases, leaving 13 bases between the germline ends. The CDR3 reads CASSEAQALNTIYF. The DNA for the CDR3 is TGTGCCAGCAGTGAGGCTCAGGCCCTGAACACCATATATTTT.

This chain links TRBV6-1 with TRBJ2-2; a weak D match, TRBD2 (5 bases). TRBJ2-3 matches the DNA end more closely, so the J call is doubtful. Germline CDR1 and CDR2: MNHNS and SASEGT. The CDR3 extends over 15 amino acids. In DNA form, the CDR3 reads TGTGCCAGCAGCCTCCAGTCCGTGAGTACCGGGGCGCAGTATTTT. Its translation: CASSLQSVSTGAQYF.

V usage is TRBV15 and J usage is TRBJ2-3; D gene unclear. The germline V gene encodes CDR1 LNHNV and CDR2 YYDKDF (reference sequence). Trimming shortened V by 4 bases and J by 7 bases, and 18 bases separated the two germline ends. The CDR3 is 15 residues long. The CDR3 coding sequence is TGTGCCACCAGCACCAGGACCGCGGCCGCATATACGCAGTATTTT. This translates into CATSTRTAAAYTQYF.

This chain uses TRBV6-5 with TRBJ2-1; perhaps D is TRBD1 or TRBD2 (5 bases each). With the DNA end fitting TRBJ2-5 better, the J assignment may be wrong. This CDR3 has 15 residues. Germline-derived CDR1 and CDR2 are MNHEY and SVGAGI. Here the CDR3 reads CASSHGEGDPETQYF. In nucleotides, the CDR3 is TGTGCCAGCAGTCACGGGGAAGGGGACCCAGAGACCCAGTACTTC.

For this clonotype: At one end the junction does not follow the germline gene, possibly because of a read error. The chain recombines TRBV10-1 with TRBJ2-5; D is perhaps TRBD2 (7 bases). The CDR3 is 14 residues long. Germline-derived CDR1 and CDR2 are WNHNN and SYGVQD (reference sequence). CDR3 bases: TGCGCGGGCAGAGAGGGGGAGGGCCAAGAGACGCAGTACTTC. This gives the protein CAGREGEGQETQYF.

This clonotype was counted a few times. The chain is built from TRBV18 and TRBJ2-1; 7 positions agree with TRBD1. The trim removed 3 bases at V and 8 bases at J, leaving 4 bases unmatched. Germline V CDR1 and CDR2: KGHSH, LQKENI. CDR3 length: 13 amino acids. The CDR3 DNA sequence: TGTGCCAGCTCACCTAGGGGGCGGGATGAGCAGTTCTTC. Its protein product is CASSPRGRDEQFF.